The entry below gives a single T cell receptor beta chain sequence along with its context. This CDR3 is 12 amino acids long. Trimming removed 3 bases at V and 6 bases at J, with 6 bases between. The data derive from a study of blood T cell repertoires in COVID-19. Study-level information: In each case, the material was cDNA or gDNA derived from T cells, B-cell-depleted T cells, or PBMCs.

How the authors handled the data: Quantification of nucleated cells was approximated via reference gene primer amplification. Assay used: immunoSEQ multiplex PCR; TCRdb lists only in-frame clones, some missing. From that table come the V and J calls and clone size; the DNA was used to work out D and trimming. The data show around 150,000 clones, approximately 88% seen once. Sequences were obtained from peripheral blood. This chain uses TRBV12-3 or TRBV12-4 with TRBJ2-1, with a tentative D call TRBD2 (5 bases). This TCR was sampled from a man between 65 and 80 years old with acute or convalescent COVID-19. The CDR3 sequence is CASSFGGNEQFF. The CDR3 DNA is TGTGCCAGCAGTTTCGGAGGCAATGAGCAGTTCTTC.